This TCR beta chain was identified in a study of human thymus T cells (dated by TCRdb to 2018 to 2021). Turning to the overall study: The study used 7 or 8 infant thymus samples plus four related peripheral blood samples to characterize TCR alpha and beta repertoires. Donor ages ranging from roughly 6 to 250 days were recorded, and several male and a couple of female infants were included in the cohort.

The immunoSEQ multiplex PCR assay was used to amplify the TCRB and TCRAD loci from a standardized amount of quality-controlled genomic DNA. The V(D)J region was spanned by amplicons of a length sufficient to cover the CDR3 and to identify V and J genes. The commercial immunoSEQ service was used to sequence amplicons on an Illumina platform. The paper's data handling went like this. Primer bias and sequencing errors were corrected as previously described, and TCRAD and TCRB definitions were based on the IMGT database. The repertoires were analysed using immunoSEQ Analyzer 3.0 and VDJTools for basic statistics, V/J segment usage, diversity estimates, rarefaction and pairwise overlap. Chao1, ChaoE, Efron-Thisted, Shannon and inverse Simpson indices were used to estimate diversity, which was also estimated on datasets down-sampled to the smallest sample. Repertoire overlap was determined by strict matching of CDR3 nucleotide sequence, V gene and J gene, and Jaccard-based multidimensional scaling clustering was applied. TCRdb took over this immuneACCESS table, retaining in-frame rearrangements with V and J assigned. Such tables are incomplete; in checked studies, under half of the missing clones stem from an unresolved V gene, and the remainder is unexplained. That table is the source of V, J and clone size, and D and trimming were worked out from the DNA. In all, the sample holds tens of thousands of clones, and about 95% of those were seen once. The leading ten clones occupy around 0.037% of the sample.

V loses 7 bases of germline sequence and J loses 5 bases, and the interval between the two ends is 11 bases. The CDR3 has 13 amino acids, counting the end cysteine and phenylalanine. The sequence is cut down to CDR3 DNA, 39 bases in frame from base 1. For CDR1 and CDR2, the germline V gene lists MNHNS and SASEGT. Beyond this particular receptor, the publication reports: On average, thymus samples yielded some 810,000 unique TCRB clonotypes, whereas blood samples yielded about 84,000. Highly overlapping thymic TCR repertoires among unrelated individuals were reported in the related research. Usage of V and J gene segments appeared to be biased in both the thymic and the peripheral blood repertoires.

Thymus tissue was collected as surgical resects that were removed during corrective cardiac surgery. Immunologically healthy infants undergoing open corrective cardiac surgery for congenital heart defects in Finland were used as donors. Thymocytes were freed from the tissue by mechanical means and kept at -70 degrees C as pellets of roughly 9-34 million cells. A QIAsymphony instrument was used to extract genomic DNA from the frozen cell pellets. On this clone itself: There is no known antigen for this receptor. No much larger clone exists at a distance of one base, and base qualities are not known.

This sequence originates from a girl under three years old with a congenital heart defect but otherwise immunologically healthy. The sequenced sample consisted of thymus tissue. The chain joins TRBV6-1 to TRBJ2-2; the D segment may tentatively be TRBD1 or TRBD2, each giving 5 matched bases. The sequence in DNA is TGTGCCAGCACCCTGAGGGGTACCGGGGAGCTGTTTTTT. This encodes CASTLRGTGELFF.